This T cell receptor beta chain was retrieved from a study of blood T cell repertoires in COVID-19. Study summary: Specimens from acute and convalescent COVID-19 originated in the United States, Italy and Spain. The cDNA or gDNA used as material had been derived from T cells, B-cell-depleted T cells, or PBMCs.

The CDR3 contains 14 residues. The germline V and J ends were trimmed by 3 bases and 11 bases, with 18 bases remaining between them. CDR1 and CDR2 from the germline V gene are SGHTS and YDEGEE. Produced via immunoSEQ multiplex PCR; TCRdb's table is partial and in-frame only. Of about 240,000 clones listed, roughly 86% are singletons. Enrolled through a virtual design, the participants were between roughly 18 and 100 years of age and came from some 26 US areas. Assignment of participants to cohorts was predicated upon participant-reported clinical history. This sequence originates from a woman between 40 and 50 years old with acute COVID-19. Sequencing was done on a sample of PBMCs or T cells enriched from blood (not recorded which). This sequence joins TRBV5-8 and TRBJ1-5; D might be TRBD1 (6 bases). CDR3 coding DNA: TGTGCCAGCAGCTCGGGACAAGGCAAGGAGACCCAGCATTTT. Translated: CASSSGQGKETQHF.